The text below deals with one T cell receptor beta chain. What it recognizes is unknown. The sample comes from a study of shared clonotypes between healthy human individuals. Study results and limitations: Clonotype sharing levels among donors were expected to vary with sequencing depth.

Genomic DNA of every subset was divided equally among multiple immunoSEQ plates. TCRdb's copy holds only in-frame clones and misses some; the assay was immunoSEQ multiplex PCR. Here the sample spans about 2.2 million clones, about 92% being singletons. CD8 cells classed as naive were CD45RO-negative and positively selected for CCR7, excluding terminally differentiated effector memory CD45RA+ cells. Every contributor of samples was a Caucasian grown-up residing in Nashville, Tennessee. The specimen sequenced was naive CD8+ T cells from PBMCs. This clonotype was obtained from a man aged 18 to 30 in good health. Some clones in this sample may be carry-over from other donors' samples.

CDR3 sequence (DNA): TGTGCCAGCAGCTTCGAGGGACGGAATGAGCAGTTCTTC. This encodes CASSFEGRNEQFF. V usage is TRBV11-2 and J usage is TRBJ2-1; TRBD1 or TRBD2 may be the D gene (5 bases each). The CDR3 is made up of 13 amino acids. Germline lookup yields CDR1 SGHAT and CDR2 FQNNGV. Trimming removed 3 bases at V and 7 bases at J, with 10 bases between.